These 13 T cell receptor beta chains were all obtained from the same sample, sequenced in a study of a mutant IDH1 vaccine in newly diagnosed glioma. This sample's time point: week 23, last vaccination. Each dose of the vaccine consisted of 300 ug of mutant IDH1 20-mer peptide, with topical imiquimod. Their recognized antigens are unknown. Libraries were prepared by immunoSEQ multiplex PCR; TCRdb keeps only in-frame clonotypes and omits some of them. This sample has under 85,000 clones, with more than 70% found just once. Sequencing was performed on PBMCs, taken from a glioma patient whose treatment included an IDH1 peptide vaccine. All receptors derive from a woman aged 50 to 65 with glioma.

This chain connects TRBV28 to TRBJ2-3, with D unresolved. CDR3 length: 15 residues. Germline V gene sequence: CDR1 MDHEN, CDR2 SYDVKM. Trimming took off 5 bases at V and 0 bases at J, with 12 bases between the two ends. This CDR3 reads CASSILDGSTDTQYF. The CDR3 region has the DNA TGTGCCAGCAGTATCCTGGACGGTAGCACAGATACGCAGTATTTT.

The CDR3, as DNA: TGTGCCAGCTGGACCCGGGACAGACCCTACGAGCAGTACTTC. This encodes CASWTRDRPYEQYF. V gene TRBV2 combines with J gene TRBJ2-7; 7 nucleotides match TRBD1. Germline V gene data show CDR1 as SNHLY and CDR2 as FYNNEI. With 8 bases clipped from V and 2 bases from J, the junction kept 9 bases outside the gene matches. The CDR3 consists of 14 residues.

V usage is TRBV5-1 and J usage is TRBJ2-3, with 9 bases matching TRBD2. Germline lookup yields CDR1 SGHRS and CDR2 YFSETQ. V shed 0 bases, J shed 0 bases, and the junction held 2 bases outside the gene matches. The CDR3 spans 16 residues. The CDR3 sequence: CASSLGLADSTDTQYF. The CDR3 nucleotides are TGCGCCAGCAGCTTGGGACTAGCGGATAGCACAGATACGCAGTATTTT. Full variable domain (rest looked up from reference TRBV5-1 and TRBJ2-3): KAGVTQTPRYLIKTRGQQVTLSCSPISGHRSVSWYQQTPGQGLQFLFEYFSETQRNKGNFPGRFSGRQFSNSRSEMNVSTLELGDSALYLCASSLGLADSTDTQYFGPGTRLTVL.

The chain combines TRBV2 with TRBJ2-1; D remains unclear. In germline, CDR1 is SNHLY, CDR2 FYNNEI. This CDR3 region has 13 residues. The V end was cut by 8 bases, the J end by 2 bases, with 10 bases between. CDR3: CASQLVPYNEQFF. The CDR3 nucleotides read TGTGCCAGCCAACTGGTACCCTACAATGAGCAGTTCTTC.

The rearrangement joins TRBV7-2 to TRBJ1-4; D remains ambiguous. V was cut by 1 base and J by 6 bases, with 9 bases left in between. Looked up from germline, CDR1 is SGHTA and CDR2 is FQGNSA. This CDR3 has 14 amino acids. This chain's CDR3 is CASSLGGDDEKLFF. The CDR3 nucleotides are TGTGCCAGCAGCTTAGGGGGAGATGATGAAAAACTGTTTTTT.

This chain connects TRBV5-1 to TRBJ2-5; 8 bases are a match to TRBD2. Germline trimming cut 1 base from V and 1 base from J; bases unmatched to any gene: 3. This CDR3 is built from 15 residues. Per the germline V gene, CDR1 is SGHRS and CDR2 is YFSETQ. The chain's CDR3 is CASSLQAGAQETQYF. The CDR3, as DNA: TGCGCCAGCAGCTTGCAAGCGGGAGCCCAAGAGACCCAGTACTTC.

This clone has just one count. At the DNA level, this CDR3 is encoded by other sequences in the same sample as well. The rearrangement joins TRBV11-2 to TRBJ2-3; either TRBD1 or TRBD2 may fit D (5 bases each). Trimming shortened V by 5 bases and J by 3 bases, and 9 bases separated the two germline ends. The CDR3 is made up of 13 amino acids. Per germline, CDR1 SGHAT and CDR2 FQNNGV. The DNA of the CDR3 is TGTGCCAGCAGCCTCGGGGCTACAGATACGCAGTATTTT. It is translated as CASSLGATDTQYF. Looking up the rest from reference TRBV11-2 and TRBJ2-3 gives the full variable domain: EAGVAQSPRYKIIEKRQSVAFWCNPISGHATLYWYQQILGQGPKLLIQFQNNGVVDDSQLPKDRFSAERLKGVDSTLKIQPAKLEDSAVYLCASSLGATDTQYFGPGTRLTVL.

The sample holds a few counts of this clone. The V and J genes are TRBV5-8 and TRBJ2-7; TRBD2 matches at 12 bases. The V gene's germline CDR1 is SGHTS and CDR2 YDEGEE. This CDR3 is built from 15 residues. J lost 4 bases, V lost 4 bases, and 6 bases had no gene match. CDR3 sequence reads: CASSHLAGGPYEQYF. Here the CDR3 DNA reads TGTGCCAGCAGCCACCTAGCGGGAGGGCCATACGAGCAGTACTTC.

The rearrangement joins TRBV28 to TRBJ1-1; possible D gene TRBD1, 6 bases. Trimming left V 4 bases short and J 4 bases short, with 16 bases between. The CDR3 contains 15 residues. Germline V CDR1 and CDR2: MDHEN, SYDVKM. CDR3 amino acids: CASSSPRGGGTEAFF. DNA of the CDR3: TGTGCCAGCAGTTCACCCAGGGGAGGAGGCACTGAAGCTTTCTTT.

J is TRBJ2-7 and V is TRBV6-5; D gene unclear. Germline V gives CDR1 MNHEY, CDR2 SVGAGI. The CDR3 consists of 12 residues. Trimming pared 6 bases from V and 3 bases from J, leaving 9 bases between. This CDR3 reads CASRGLSYEQYF. The CDR3 DNA reads as TGTGCCAGCAGGGGTCTAAGCTACGAGCAGTACTTC.

The chain combines TRBV30 with TRBJ2-7; D is unclear. Germline V CDR1 and CDR2: GTSNPN, SVGIG (reference sequence). The CDR3 is 12 residues long. V shed 2 bases and J shed 1 base, with 6 bases lying between them. The CDR3 loop is CAWSRQSYEQYF. For the CDR3, the DNA is TGTGCCTGGAGTCGACAATCCTACGAGCAGTACTTC.

The chain is built from TRBV28 and TRBJ2-7; tentatively, D is TRBD1 or TRBD2 (6 bases each). Trimming shortened V by 7 bases and J by 0 bases, and 13 bases separated the two germline ends. This CDR3 spans 14 amino acids. From germline, CDR1 is MDHEN and CDR2 SYDVKM. The CDR3 bases are TGTGCCAGCAATGGGGGGCTGGACTCCTACGAGCAGTACTTC. Its protein is CASNGGLDSYEQYF.

The genes are TRBV6-1 and TRBJ1-1, with D hard to call. The CDR3 is made up of 14 amino acids. Trimming removed 1 base at V and 0 bases at J, with 6 bases between. Per germline, CDR1 MNHNS and CDR2 SASEGT. The CDR3 here is CASSEGWLNTEAFF. CDR3 sequence (DNA): TGTGCCAGCAGTGAAGGATGGTTGAACACTGAAGCTTTCTTT.